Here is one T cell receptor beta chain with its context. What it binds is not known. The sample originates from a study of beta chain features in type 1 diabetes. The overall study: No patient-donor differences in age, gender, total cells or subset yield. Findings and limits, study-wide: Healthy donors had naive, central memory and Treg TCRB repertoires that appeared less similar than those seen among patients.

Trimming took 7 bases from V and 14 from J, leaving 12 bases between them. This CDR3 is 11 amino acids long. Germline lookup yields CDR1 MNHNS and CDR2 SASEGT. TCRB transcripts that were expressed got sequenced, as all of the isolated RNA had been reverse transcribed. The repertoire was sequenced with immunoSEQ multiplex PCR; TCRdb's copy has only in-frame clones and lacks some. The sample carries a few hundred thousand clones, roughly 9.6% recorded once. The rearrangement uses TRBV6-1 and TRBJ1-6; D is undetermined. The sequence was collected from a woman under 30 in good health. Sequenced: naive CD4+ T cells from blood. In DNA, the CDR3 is TGTGCCAGCACCGTAGACTTATCCCTCCACTTT. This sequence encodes CASTVDLSLHF.